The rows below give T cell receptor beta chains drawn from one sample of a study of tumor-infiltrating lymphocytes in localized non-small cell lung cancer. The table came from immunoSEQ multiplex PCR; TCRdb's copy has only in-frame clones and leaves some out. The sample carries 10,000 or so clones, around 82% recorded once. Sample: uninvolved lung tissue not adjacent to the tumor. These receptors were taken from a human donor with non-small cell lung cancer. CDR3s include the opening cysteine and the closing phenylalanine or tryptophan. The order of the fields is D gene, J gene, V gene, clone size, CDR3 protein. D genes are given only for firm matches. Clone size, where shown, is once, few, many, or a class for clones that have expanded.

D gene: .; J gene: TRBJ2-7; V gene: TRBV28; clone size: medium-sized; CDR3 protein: CASSLLNSYEQYF
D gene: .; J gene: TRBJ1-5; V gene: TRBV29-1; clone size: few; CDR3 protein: CSVGAGGQEPQHF
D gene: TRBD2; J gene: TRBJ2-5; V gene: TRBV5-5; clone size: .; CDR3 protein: CASMTSGGETQYF
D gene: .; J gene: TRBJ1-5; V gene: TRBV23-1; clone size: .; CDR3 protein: CASKGQAIGGNQPQHF
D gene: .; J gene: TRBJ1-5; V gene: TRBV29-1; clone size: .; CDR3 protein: CSVAGGYNQPQHF
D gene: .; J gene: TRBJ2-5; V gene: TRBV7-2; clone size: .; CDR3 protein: CASSPDTETQYF
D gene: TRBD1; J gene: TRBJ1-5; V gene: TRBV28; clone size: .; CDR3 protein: CASSYPQGRNQPQHF
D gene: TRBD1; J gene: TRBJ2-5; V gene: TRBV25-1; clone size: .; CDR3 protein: CASSGLQGAGETQYF
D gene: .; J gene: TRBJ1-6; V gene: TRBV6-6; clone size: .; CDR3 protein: CASSFRGAQSPLHF
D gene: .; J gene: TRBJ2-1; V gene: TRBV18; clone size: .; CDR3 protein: CASSPTTGRVDEQFF
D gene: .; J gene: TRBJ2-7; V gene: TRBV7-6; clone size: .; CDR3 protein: CASSLGLSGGGEQYF
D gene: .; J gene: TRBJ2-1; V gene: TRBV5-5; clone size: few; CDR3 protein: CAHSANMGGSEQFF
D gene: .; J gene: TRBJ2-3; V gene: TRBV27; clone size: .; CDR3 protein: CASSLSGSLGTDTQYF
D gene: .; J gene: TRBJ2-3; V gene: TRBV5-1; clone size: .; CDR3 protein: CASSFPGGGTDTQYF
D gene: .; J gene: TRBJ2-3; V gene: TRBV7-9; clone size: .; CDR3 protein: CASSLVMGRTDTQYF
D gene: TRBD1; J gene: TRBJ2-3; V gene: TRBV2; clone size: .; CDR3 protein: CAFRDRESDTQYF
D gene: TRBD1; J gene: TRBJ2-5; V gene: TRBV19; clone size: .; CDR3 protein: CASTYTGQGVLETQYF
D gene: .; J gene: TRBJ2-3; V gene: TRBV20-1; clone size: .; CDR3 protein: CSPKVGERQYF
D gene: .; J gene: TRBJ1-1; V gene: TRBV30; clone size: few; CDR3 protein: CAWSTNTEAFF
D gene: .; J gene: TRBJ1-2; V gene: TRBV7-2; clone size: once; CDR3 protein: CASSFGSIAGYTF
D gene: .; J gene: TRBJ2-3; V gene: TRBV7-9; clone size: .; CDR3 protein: CASSLGRAHTDTQYF
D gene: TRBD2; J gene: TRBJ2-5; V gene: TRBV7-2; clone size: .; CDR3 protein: CASSLGLAGGPGETQYF
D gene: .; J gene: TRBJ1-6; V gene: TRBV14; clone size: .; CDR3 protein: CASSQWQGRNSPLHF
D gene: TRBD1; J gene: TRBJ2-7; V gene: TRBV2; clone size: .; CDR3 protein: CASSVPYGPGGFEQYF
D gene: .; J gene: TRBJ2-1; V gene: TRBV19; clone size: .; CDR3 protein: CASSLAVSSYNEQFF